This is a list of T cell receptor beta chains from one sample in a study of CD8 T cells in Susac syndrome. TCRdb called the immunoSEQ multiplex PCR reads again in MiXCR, with one record for every CDR3 protein. The sample has roughly 120,000 distinct CDR3 sequences, around 94% seen once; the top ten hold around 0.12%. The sequenced material came from CD4+ T cells from PBMCs. The receptors here all came from a human donor with multiple sclerosis. Both conserved end residues are part of each CDR3. A D gene is named only where the DNA matches it firmly. The size entry is marked missing in some rows and otherwise reads once, few, many or a size class.

>.|.|TRBJ1-5|TRBV5-1
CASSPGLSKEPQHF
TGCGCCAGCAGCCCCGGACTCTCCAAGGAGCCCCAGCATTTT
>.|.|TRBJ2-5|TRBV20-1
CSARSPKTQYF
TGCAGTGCTAGATCCCCTAAGACCCAGTACTTC
>.|.|TRBJ2-1|TRBV12-3/TRBV12-4
CASSLFGDEQFF
TGTGCCAGCAGTTTATTTGGGGATGAGCAGTTCTTC
>.|.|TRBJ1-6|TRBV5-1
CASSITGIGNSPLHF
TGCGCCAGCAGCATAACCGGGATAGGGAATTCACCCCTCCACTTT
>TRBD1|.|TRBJ1-1|TRBV9
CASSVEGANTEAFF
TGTGCCAGCAGTGTTGAGGGGGCGAACACTGAAGCTTTCTTT
>TRBD1|.|TRBJ2-1|TRBV6-5
CASSYAGTDLYNEQFF
TGTGCCAGCAGTTACGCCGGGACAGACCTTTACAATGAGCAGTTCTTC
>TRBD1|.|TRBJ1-2|TRBV5-6
CASSSWTGGIYGYTF
TGTGCCAGCAGCTCCTGGACAGGGGGGATTTATGGCTACACCTTC
>.|.|TRBJ1-2|TRBV3-1
CASSQADRTTNYGYTF
TGTGCCAGCAGCCAAGCGGACAGAACTACTAACTATGGCTACACCTTC
>.|.|TRBJ1-1|TRBV4-2
CASSQDTQGEAFF
TGTGCCAGCAGCCAAGACACACAGGGTGAAGCTTTCTTT
>.|.|TRBJ1-6|TRBV6-5
CASSFGRLYNSPLHF
TGTGCCAGCAGTTTCGGACGGTTGTATAATTCACCCCTCCACTTT
>TRBD1|.|TRBJ1-4|TRBV9
CASSRNTGTGREKLFF
TGTGCCAGCAGCCGCAACACCGGGACAGGGAGGGAAAAACTGTTTTTT
>TRBD1|.|TRBJ1-3|TRBV9
CASSVGTVQNTIYF
TGTGCCAGCAGCGTCGGGACAGTTCAAAACACCATATATTTT
>.|once|TRBJ2-1|TRBV20-1
CSARTVGNEQFF
TGCAGTGCTAGAACAGTAGGTAATGAGCAGTTCTTC
>.|few|TRBJ2-3|TRBV29-1
CSVDRGPAGTDTQYF
TGCAGCGTAGACCGGGGGCCGGCAGGCACAGATACGCAGTATTTT
>TRBD1|.|TRBJ1-4|TRBV6-6
CASSLGQGPNEKLFF
TGTGCCAGCAGCTTAGGACAGGGGCCTAATGAAAAACTGTTTTTT
>.|.|TRBJ1-1|TRBV9
CASSSGGFTEAFF
TGTGCCAGCAGCTCCGGGGGGTTCACTGAAGCTTTCTTT
>.|.|TRBJ1-1|TRBV4-3
CASSQEGARDEAFF
TGCGCCAGCAGCCAAGAGGGGGCGCGAGATGAAGCTTTCTTT
>.|few|TRBJ1-1|TRBV5-1
CASSLDGRGGTEAFF
TGCGCCAGCAGCTTGGACGGCAGGGGCGGCACTGAAGCTTTCTTT
>TRBD1|.|TRBJ2-3|TRBV7-8
CASSRGQTTDTQYF
TGTGCCAGCAGTAGGGGACAGACCACAGATACGCAGTATTTT
>.|.|TRBJ2-7|TRBV29-1
CSVARGRPSYEQYF
TGCAGCGTTGCAAGGGGTCGACCTTCCTACGAGCAGTACTTC
>TRBD2|.|TRBJ2-3|TRBV7-2
CASSPRTSGSRADTQYF
TGTGCCAGCAGCCCGAGGACTAGCGGGAGTAGGGCAGATACGCAGTATTTT
>.|once|TRBJ2-7|TRBV7-2
CASSLPTRAEQYF
TGTGCCAGCAGCCTCCCCACTAGGGCCGAGCAGTACTTC
>.|once|TRBJ2-7|TRBV2
CASRKWDEQYF
TGTGCCAGCAGGAAGTGGGACGAGCAGTACTTC
>.|.|TRBJ1-1|TRBV19
CASSSPGTPEAFF
TGTGCCAGTAGTAGCCCCGGGACCCCTGAAGCTTTCTTT
>TRBD1|.|TRBJ1-2|TRBV6-5
CASSSPGQGARGYTF
TGTGCCAGCAGTTCTCCGGGACAGGGGGCCCGAGGCTACACCTTC
>TRBD1|.|TRBJ1-6|TRBV4-3
CASSPDRVSPLHF
TGCGCCAGCAGCCCGGACAGGGTTTCACCCCTCCACTTT
>.|.|TRBJ1-1|TRBV7-2
CASSLGGSSTEAFF
TGTGCCAGCAGCTTAGGCGGGTCCAGCACTGAAGCTTTCTTT
>.|once|TRBJ2-5|TRBV6-6
CASSYRAGLETQYF
TGTGCCAGCAGTTACCGCGCAGGGTTAGAGACCCAGTACTTC
>TRBD2|.|TRBJ2-5|TRBV7-8
CASSNPAAGTEETQYF
TGTGCCAGCAGCAATCCCGCAGCGGGGACCGAAGAGACCCAGTACTTC
>.|.|TRBJ2-5|TRBV14
CASSQGWVQETQYF
TGTGCCAGCAGCCAAGGCTGGGTCCAAGAGACCCAGTACTTC
>TRBD2|.|TRBJ2-5|TRBV6-1
CASSPTLSGGETQYF
TGTGCCAGCAGTCCTACACTGTCCGGGGGGGAGACCCAGTACTTC
>TRBD1|few|TRBJ2-1|TRBV3-1
CASSLQGNEQFF
TGTGCCAGCAGCCTACAGGGGAATGAGCAGTTCTTC
>.|once|TRBJ2-1|TRBV6-2/TRBV6-3
CASIGQTKYNEQFF
TGTGCCAGCATTGGACAGACGAAATACAATGAGCAGTTCTTC
>TRBD1|.|TRBJ1-2|TRBV19
CASSPDRSPNYGYTF
TGTGCCAGTAGTCCGGACAGGAGCCCTAACTATGGCTACACCTTC
>TRBD2|.|TRBJ2-5|TRBV3-1
CASSPTPAGVGRTQYF
TGTGCCAGCAGCCCAACCCCGGCGGGAGTAGGGCGGACCCAGTACTTC
>.|.|TRBJ2-5|TRBV18
CASSPPSTARQETQYF
TGTGCCAGCTCACCACCTTCGACAGCCCGCCAAGAGACCCAGTACTTC
>.|.|TRBJ1-1|TRBV29-1
CSVADSMNTEAFF
TGCAGCGTTGCGGACAGCATGAACACTGAAGCTTTCTTT
>TRBD2|.|TRBJ2-4|TRBV11-2
CASSLARTSANIQYF
TGTGCCAGCAGCTTAGCTAGGACTAGCGCGAACATTCAGTACTTC
>TRBD2|.|TRBJ2-7|TRBV7-9
CASSPPGIAGGYEQYF
TGTGCCAGCAGCCCCCCTGGAATAGCGGGAGGCTACGAGCAGTACTTC
>TRBD1|.|TRBJ1-5|TRBV7-2
CASSPGTGYSNQPQHF
TGTGCCAGCAGCCCGGGGACAGGATATAGCAATCAGCCCCAGCATTTT
>.|.|TRBJ2-3|TRBV6-1
CASSRPVQGITCTDTQYF
TGTGCCAGCAGCCGCCCCGTCCAGGGCATTACTTGCACAGATACGCAGTATTTT
>TRBD1|.|TRBJ1-1|TRBV30
CAWRGTGYTEAFF
TGTGCCTGGAGAGGGACAGGGTACACTGAAGCTTTCTTT
>TRBD2|once|TRBJ2-3|TRBV10-1
CASSLLAGSTDTQYF
TGCGCCAGCAGCCTCCTAGCGGGATCCACAGATACGCAGTATTTT
>TRBD1|.|TRBJ2-3|TRBV5-4
CASSYRGPIDTQYF
TGTGCCAGCAGCTACAGGGGGCCCATAGATACGCAGTATTTT
>.|.|TRBJ2-7|TRBV3-1
CASSGAGIVSYEQYF
TGTGCCAGCAGTGGCGCGGGTATTGTGTCCTACGAGCAGTACTTC
>.|.|TRBJ2-7|TRBV6-5
CASSYSTSPSYEQYF
TGTGCCAGCAGTTACTCAACGTCCCCATCCTACGAGCAGTACTTC
>.|.|TRBJ1-1|TRBV6-1
CASRLDMNTEAFF
TGTGCCAGCCGTCTAGACATGAACACTGAAGCTTTCTTT
>.|.|TRBJ2-2|TRBV9
CASSPQHANTGELFF
TGTGCCAGCAGCCCCCAGCACGCGAACACCGGGGAGCTGTTTTTT
>.|.|TRBJ1-2|TRBV25-1
CASSELPASWTF
TGTGCCAGCAGTGAATTACCGGCCTCCTGGACCTTC
>.|.|TRBJ2-7|TRBV7-9
CASSLVDYEQYF
TGTGCCAGCAGCTTAGTCGACTACGAGCAGTACTTC
>TRBD2|.|TRBJ2-3|TRBV19
CASSIKGAGPSTDTQYF
TGTGCCAGTAGTATAAAAGGAGCGGGGCCTAGCACAGATACGCAGTATTTT
>.|.|TRBJ2-7|TRBV12-3/TRBV12-4
CASSFFASSYEQYF
TGTGCCAGCAGTTTTTTTGCCAGCTCCTACGAGCAGTACTTC
>.|.|TRBJ2-5|TRBV20-1
CSALTPDGGETQYF
TGCAGTGCACTCACCCCGGACGGGGGTGAGACCCAGTACTTC
>.|.|TRBJ1-2|TRBV5-4
CASSAPPPNYGYTF
TGTGCCAGCAGCGCCCCTCCGCCTAACTATGGCTACACCTTC
>TRBD1|.|TRBJ1-5|TRBV20-1
CSAKDRDQPQHF
TGCAGTGCTAAGGACAGGGACCAGCCCCAGCATTTT
>TRBD1|.|TRBJ2-7|TRBV20-1
CSAKRDRTPYEQYF
TGCAGTGCTAAAAGGGACAGAACCCCCTACGAGCAGTACTTC
>TRBD1|.|TRBJ1-5|TRBV5-1
CASSLSPGGNQPQHF
TGCGCCAGCAGCTTGAGCCCAGGGGGGAATCAGCCCCAGCATTTT
>TRBD1|.|TRBJ1-1|TRBV29-1
CSAERGQVGTEAFF
TGCAGCGCCGAGAGGGGACAGGTGGGCACTGAAGCTTTCTTT
>TRBD2|.|TRBJ2-5|TRBV30
CAWSSGLAQTQYF
TGTGCCTGGAGTAGCGGACTAGCGCAGACCCAGTACTTC
>TRBD1|.|TRBJ2-7|TRBV27
CASSFSHPTGPSYEQYF
TGTGCCAGCAGTTTCTCCCATCCGACAGGGCCTTCCTACGAGCAGTACTTC